This record covers a single T cell receptor (beta chain). The CDR3 contains 13 residues. Germline V gene data show CDR1 as SGHNT and CDR2 as YYREEE (reference sequence). Between the trimmed V and J ends, which lost 2 bases and 5 bases, there was a span of 9 bases. These data come from a study of T cell changes during pregnancy in multiple sclerosis. Generated by immunoSEQ multiplex PCR, the TCRdb table keeps only in-frame clones and is missing some. The sample yields roughly 37,000 clones, 75% to 95% seen once. This chain links TRBV5-4 with TRBJ2-3, with a possible D match to TRBD2 (5 bases). The specimen was CD4+ T cells from peripheral blood mononuclear cells, collected in the second trimester of pregnancy. This clonotype was sampled from a female donor in good health, enrolled as a control in a pregnancy study. The CDR3 sequence is CASSFNRGDTQYF. DNA for the CDR3: TGTGCCAGCAGCTTTAATCGGGGAGATACGCAGTATTTT. The whole variable domain, filled in from reference TRBV5-4 and TRBJ2-3, reads ETGVTQSPTHLIKTRGQQVTLRCSSQSGHNTVSWYQQALGQGPQFIFQYYREEENGRGNFPPRFSGLQFPNYSSELNVNALELDDSALYLCASSFNRGDTQYFGPGTRLTVL.